This T cell receptor beta chain was sequenced in a study of T cells expressing NK-cell markers. The study, taken as a whole, reports: The study found dominant NKG2C+ clonotypes at roughly 1.0-7.5% of CD8+ T cells in roughly six donors. Whether expanded NKG2C+ T cell clones recognized HCMV stayed uncertain.

CDR3 length: 13 residues. The germline V gene has CDR1 LGHDT and CDR2 YNNKEL (reference sequence). From the 5' RACE reads, TCRdb lists one entry per CDR3 protein and no DNA. Its table records 500,000 to 700,000 distinct CDR3 sequences. As for this clonotype: Its antigen remains unidentified.

The sequence came from a man between 18 and 35 years old in good health. Material for sequencing was blood T cells: a sorted CD56 or NKG2C T cell subset, CD4+ or CD8+ T cells, or bulk PBMC T cells (not recorded which). This chain connects TRBV3-1 to TRBJ2-5. The CDR3: CASSQASGETQYF.